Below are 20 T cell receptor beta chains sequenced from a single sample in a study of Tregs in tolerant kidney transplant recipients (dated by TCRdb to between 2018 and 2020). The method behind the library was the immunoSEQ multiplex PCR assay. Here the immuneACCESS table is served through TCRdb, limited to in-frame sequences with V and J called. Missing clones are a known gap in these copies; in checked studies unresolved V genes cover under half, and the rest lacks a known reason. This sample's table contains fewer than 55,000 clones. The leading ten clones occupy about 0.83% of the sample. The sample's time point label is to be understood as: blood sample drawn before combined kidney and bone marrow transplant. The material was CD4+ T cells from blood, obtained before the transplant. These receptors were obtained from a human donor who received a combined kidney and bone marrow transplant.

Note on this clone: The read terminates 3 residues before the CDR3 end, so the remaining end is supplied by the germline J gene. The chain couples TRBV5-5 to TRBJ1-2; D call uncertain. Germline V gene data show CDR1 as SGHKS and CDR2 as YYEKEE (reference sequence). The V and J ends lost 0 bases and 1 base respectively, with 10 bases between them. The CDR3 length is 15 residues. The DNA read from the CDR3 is TGTGCCAGCAGCTTGGATCCCCAGGTTAACTATGGC. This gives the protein CASSLDPQVNYG. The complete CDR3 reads CASSLDPQVNYGYTF.

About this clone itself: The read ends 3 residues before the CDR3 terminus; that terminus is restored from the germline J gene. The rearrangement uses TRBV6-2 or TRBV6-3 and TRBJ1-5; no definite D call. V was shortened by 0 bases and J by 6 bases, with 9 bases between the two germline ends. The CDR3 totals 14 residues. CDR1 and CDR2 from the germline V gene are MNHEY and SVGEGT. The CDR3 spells CASSYSGLFQPQHF. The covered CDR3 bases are TGTGCCAGCAGTTACTCAGGGTTGTTTCAGCCC.

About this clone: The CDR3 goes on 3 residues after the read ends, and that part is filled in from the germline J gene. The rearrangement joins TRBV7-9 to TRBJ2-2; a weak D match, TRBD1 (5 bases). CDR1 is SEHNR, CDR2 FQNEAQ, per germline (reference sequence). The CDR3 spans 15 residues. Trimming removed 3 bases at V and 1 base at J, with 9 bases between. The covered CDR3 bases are TGTGCCAGCAGCTTTCTAGGACAGAACACCGGGGAG. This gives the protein CASSFLGQNTGE. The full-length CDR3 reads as CASSFLGQNTGELFF.

The DNA read from the CDR3 is TGTGCCAGCAGCTTGCTACTAGACTCAGATACG. Amino acid sequence: CASSLLLDSDT. The whole CDR3 protein is CASSLLLDSDTQYF. The chain employs TRBV7-9 and TRBJ2-3; TRBD2 might be the D (5 bases). The read ends 3 residues before the CDR3 terminus; that terminus is restored from the germline J gene. Germline V lookup: CDR1 SEHNR, CDR2 FQNEAQ (reference sequence). The V gene lost 3 bases and the J gene lost 4 bases, with 11 bases spanning the gap. The CDR3 is 14 residues long.

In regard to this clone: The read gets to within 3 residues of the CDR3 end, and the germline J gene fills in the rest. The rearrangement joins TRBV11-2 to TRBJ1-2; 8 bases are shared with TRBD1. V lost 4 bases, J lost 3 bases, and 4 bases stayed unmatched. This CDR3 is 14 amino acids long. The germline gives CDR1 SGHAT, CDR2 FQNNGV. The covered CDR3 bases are TGTGCCAGCAGCTGGGGACAGGCTGACTATGGC. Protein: CASSWGQADYG. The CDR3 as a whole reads CASSWGQADYGYTF.

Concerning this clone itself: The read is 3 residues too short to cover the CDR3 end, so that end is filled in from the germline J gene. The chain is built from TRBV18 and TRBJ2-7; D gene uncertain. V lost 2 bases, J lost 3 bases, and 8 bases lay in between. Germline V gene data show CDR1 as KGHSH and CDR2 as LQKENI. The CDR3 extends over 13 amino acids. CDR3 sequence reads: CASSPGGFYEQYF. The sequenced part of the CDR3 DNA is TGTGCCAGCTCACCAGGCGGATTCTACGAG.

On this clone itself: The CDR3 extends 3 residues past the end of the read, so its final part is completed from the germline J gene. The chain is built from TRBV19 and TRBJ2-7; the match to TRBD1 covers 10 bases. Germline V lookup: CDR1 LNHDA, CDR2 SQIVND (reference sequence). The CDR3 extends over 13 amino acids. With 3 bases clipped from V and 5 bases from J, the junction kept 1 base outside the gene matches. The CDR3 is CASSMDRGDEQYF. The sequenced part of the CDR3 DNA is TGTGCCAGTAGTATGGACAGGGGGGACGAG.

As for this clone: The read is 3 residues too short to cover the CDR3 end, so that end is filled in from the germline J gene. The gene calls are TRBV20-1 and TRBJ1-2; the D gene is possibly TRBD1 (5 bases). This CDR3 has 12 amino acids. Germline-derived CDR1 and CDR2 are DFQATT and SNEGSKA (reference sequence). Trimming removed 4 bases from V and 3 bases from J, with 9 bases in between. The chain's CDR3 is CSATRGDYGYTF. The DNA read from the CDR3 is TGCAGTGCTACCCGGGGGGACTATGGC.

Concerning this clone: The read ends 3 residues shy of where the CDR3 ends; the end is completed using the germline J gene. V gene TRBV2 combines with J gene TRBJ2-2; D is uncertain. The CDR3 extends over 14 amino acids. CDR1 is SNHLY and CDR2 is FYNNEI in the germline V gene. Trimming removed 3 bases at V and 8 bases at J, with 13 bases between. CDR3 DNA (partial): TGTGCCAGCAGTGACGTAAGGGCGTTAGGGGAG. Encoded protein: CASSDVRALGE. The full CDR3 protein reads CASSDVRALGELFF.

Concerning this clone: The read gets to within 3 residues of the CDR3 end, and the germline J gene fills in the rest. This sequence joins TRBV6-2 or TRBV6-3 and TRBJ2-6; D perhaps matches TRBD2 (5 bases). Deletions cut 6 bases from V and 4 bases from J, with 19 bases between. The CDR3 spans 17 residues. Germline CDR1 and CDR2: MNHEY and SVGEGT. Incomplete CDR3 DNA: TGTGCCAGCAGCTCCCCCTCCCGGGGAACCGGGGCCAACGTC. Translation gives CASSSPSRGTGANV. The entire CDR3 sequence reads CASSSPSRGTGANVLTF.

CDR3 DNA (partial): TGCGCCAGCAGCTACGCACAGGCTGGTAATGAAAAA. This gives the protein CASSYAQAGNEK. The full CDR3 sequence reads CASSYAQAGNEKLFF. The chain has TRBV5-1 and TRBJ1-4, with TRBD1 as a possible D gene (5 bases). The DNA ends 3 residues before the CDR3 does, and the rest of the CDR3 is filled in from the germline J gene. The CDR3 sequence is 15 residues long. Germline values: CDR1 SGHRS, CDR2 YFSETQ. With 3 bases removed from V and 4 bases from J, the gap between germline ends came to 13 bases.

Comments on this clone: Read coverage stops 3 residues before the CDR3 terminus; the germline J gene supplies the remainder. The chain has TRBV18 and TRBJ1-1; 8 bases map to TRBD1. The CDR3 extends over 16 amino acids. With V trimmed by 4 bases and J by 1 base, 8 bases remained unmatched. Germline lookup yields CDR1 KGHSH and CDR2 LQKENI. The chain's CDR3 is CASSRLVGTGNTEAFF. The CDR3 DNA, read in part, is TGTGCCAGCTCACGTTTAGTTGGGACAGGGAACACTGAA.

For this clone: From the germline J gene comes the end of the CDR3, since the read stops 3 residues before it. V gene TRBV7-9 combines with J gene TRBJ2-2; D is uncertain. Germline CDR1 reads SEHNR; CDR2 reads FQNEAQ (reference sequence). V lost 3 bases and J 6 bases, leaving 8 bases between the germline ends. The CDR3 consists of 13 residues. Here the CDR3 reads CASSFKGPGELFF. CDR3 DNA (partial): TGTGCCAGCAGCTTTAAAGGGCCCGGGGAG.

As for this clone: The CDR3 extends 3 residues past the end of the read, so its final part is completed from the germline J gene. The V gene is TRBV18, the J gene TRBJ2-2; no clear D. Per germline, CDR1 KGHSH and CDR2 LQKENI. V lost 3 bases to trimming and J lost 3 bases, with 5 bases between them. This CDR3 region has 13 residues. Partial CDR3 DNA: TGTGCCAGCTCACCTAAATACACCGGGGAG. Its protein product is CASSPKYTGE. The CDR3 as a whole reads CASSPKYTGELFF.

CDR3 sequence reads: CASSPRGTGSYEQYF. CDR3 DNA, as far as it was read: TGTGCCAGCAGCCCCCGGGGGACAGGGAGCTACGAG. J is TRBJ2-7 and V is TRBV7-2; 9 nucleotides agree with TRBD1. The read terminates 3 residues ahead of where the CDR3 ends, so the germline J gene completes it. V was clipped by 5 bases and J by 3 bases; unmatched bases: 8. Germline V gene sequence: CDR1 SGHTA, CDR2 FQGNSA. CDR3 size: 15 residues.

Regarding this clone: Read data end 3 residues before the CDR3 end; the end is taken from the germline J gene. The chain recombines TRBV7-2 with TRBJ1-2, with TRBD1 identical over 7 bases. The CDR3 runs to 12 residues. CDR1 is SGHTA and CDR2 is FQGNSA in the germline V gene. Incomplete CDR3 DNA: TGTGCCAGCTCGGACAGGCTTTTAGGC. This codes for CASSDRLLG. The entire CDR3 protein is CASSDRLLGYTF.

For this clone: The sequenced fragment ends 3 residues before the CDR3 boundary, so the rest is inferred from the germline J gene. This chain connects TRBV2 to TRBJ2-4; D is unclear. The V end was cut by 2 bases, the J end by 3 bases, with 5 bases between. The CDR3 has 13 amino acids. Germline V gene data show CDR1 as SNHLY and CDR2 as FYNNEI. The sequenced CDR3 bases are TGTGCCAGCAGTGAAACCAGCAAAAACATT. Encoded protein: CASSETSKNI. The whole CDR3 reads CASSETSKNIQYF.

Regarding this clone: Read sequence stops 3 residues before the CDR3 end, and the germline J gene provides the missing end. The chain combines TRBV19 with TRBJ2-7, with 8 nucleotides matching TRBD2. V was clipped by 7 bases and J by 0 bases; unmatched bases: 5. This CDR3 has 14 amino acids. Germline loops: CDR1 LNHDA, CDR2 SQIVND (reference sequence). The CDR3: CASTLSGNSYEQYF. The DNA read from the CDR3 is TGTGCCAGTACCCTTAGCGGGAACTCCTACGAG.

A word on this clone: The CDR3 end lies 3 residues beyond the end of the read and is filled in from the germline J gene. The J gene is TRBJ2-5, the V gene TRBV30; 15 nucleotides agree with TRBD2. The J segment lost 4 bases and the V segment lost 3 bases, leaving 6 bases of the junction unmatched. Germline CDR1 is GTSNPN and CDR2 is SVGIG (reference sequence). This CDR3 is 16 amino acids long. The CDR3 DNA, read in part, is TGTGCCTGGAGCTATGGACTAGCGGGAGGGCCAGAGACC. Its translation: CAWSYGLAGGPET. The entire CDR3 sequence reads CAWSYGLAGGPETQYF.

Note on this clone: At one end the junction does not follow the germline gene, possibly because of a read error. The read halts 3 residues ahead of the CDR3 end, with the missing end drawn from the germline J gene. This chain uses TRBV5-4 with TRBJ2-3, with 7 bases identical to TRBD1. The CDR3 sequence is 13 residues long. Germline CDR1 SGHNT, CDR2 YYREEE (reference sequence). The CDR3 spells CASSSRRTGTQYF. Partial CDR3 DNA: TGTGCCAGCAGCTCTAGACGGACAGGTACG.